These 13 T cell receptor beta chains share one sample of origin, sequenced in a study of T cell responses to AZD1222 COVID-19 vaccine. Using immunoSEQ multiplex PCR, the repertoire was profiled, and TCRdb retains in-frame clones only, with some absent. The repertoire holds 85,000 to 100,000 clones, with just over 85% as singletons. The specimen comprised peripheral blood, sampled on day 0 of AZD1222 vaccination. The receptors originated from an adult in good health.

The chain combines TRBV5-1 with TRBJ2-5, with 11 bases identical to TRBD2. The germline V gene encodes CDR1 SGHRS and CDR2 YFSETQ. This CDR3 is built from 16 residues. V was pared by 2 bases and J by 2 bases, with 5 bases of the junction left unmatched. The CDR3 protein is CASSFASGGPQETQYF. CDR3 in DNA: TGCGCCAGCAGCTTCGCTAGCGGGGGGCCTCAAGAGACCCAGTACTTC.

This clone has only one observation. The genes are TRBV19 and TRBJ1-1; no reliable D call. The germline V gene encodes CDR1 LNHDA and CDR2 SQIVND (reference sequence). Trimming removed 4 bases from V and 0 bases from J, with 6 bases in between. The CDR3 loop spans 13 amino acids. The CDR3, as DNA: TGTGCCAGTAGTAAATCGGTGAACACTGAAGCTTTCTTT. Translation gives CASSKSVNTEAFF. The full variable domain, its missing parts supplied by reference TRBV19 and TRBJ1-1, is DGGITQSPKYLFRKEGQNVTLSCEQNLNHDAMYWYRQDPGQGLRLIYYSQIVNDFQKGDIAEGYSVSREKKESFPLTVTSAQKNPTAFYLCASSKSVNTEAFFGQGTRLTVV.

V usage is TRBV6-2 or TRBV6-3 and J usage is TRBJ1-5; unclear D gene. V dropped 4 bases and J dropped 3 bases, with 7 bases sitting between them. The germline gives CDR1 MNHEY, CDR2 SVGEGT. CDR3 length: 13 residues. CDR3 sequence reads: CASSWSSNQPQHF. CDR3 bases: TGTGCCAGCAGTTGGTCCTCCAATCAGCCCCAGCATTTT.

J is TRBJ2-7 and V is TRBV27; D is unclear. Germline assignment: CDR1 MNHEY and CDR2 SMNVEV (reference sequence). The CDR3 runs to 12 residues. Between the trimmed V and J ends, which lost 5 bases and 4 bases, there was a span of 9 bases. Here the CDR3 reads CASSVRPYEQYF. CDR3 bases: TGTGCCAGCAGTGTACGTCCATACGAGCAGTACTTC.

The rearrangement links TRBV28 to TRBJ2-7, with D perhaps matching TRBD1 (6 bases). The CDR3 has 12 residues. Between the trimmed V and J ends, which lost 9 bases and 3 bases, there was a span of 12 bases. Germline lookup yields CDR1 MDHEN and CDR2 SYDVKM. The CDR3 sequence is CASKGQYYEQYF. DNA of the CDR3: TGTGCCAGTAAAGGACAGTACTACGAGCAGTACTTC.

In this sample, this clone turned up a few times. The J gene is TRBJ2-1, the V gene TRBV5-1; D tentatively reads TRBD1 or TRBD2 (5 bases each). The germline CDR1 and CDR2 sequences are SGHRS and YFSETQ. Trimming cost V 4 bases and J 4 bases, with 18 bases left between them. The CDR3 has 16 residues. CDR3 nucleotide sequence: TGCGCCAGCAGCCAAGGCCGGGACGGGGTGTACAATGAGCAGTTCTTC. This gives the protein CASSQGRDGVYNEQFF.

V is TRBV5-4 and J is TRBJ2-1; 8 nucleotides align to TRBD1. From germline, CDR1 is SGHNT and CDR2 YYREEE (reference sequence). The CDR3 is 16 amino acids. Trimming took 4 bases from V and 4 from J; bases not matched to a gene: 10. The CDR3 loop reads CASSPRTGLSYNEQFF. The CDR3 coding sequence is TGTGCCAGCAGCCCTAGGACAGGGTTAAGTTACAATGAGCAGTTCTTC. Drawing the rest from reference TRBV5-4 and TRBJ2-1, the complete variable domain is ETGVTQSPTHLIKTRGQQVTLRCSSQSGHNTVSWYQQALGQGPQFIFQYYREEENGRGNFPPRFSGLQFPNYSSELNVNALELDDSALYLCASSPRTGLSYNEQFFGPGTRLTVL.

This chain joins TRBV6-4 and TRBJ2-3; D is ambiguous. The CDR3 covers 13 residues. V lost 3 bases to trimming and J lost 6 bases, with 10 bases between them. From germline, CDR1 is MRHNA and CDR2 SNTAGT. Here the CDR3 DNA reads TGTGCCAGCAGTGAAACGTTCCGGGATACGCAGTATTTT. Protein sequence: CASSETFRDTQYF.

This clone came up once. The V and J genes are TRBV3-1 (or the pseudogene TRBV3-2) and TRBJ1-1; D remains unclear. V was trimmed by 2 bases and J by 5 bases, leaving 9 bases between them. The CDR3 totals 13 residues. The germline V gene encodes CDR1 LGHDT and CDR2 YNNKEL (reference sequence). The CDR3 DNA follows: TGTGCCAGCAGCCAACGGCAGAGAACTGAAGCTTTCTTT. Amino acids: CASSQRQRTEAFF.

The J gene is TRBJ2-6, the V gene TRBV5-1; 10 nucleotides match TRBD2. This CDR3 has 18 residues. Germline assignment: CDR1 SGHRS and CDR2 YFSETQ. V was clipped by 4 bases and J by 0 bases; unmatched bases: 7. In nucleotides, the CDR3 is TGCGCCAGCAGCAGAGCGGGGGGGGACACCTCTGGGGCCAACGTCCTGACTTTC. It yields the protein CASSRAGGDTSGANVLTF.

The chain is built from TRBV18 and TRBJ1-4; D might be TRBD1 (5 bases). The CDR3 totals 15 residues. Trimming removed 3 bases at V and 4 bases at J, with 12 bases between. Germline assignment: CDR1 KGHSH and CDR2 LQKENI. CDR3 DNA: TGTGCCAGCTCACCGGGCCAGGGAGATAATGAAAAACTGTTTTTT. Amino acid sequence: CASSPGQGDNEKLFF. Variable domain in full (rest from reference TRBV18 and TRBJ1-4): NAGVMQNPRHLVRRRGQEARLRCSPMKGHSHVYWYRQLPEEGLKFMVYLQKENIIDESGMPKERFSAEFPKEGPSILRIQQVVRGDSAAYFCASSPGQGDNEKLFFGSGTQLSVL.

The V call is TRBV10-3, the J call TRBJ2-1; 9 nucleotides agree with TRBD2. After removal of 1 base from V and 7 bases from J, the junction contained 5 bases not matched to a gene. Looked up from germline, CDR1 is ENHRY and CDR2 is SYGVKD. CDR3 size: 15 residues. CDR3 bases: TGTGCCATCAGTGAGTTGGCGGGAGGGCGAAATGAGCAGTTCTTC. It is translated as CAISELAGGRNEQFF.

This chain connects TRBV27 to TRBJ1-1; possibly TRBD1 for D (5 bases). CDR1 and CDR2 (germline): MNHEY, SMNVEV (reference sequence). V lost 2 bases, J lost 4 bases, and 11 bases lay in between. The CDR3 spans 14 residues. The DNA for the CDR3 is TGTGCCAGCAGTTTAGGGGCAGCGGGCACTGAAGCTTTCTTT. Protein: CASSLGAAGTEAFF.